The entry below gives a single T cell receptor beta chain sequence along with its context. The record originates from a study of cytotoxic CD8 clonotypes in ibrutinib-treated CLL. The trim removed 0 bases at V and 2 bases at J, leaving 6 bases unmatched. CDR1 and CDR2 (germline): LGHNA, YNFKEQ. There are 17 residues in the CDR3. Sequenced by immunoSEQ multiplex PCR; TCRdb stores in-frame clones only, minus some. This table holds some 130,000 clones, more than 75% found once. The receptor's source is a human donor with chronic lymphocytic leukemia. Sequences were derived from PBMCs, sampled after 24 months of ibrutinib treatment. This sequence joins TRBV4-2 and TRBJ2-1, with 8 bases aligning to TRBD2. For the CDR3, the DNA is TGTGCCAGCAGCCAAGATGTGGGGCGGGAGGCCTACAATGAGCAGTTCTTC. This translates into CASSQDVGREAYNEQFF.